The 30 T cell receptor beta chains presented below share a single source sample, sequenced in a study of breast tumors, draining lymph nodes, adjacent tissues. TCRdb independently ran MiXCR on the multiplex PCR reads; one entry per CDR3 protein. This table has 21,000 or so distinct CDR3 sequences, about 41% appearing once. The sequenced sample consisted of breast tumor tissue. These receptors all stem from a female donor with breast cancer. Some clones in this sample may be carry-over from other donors' samples.

CDR3 DNA sequence: TGTGCCAGCAGCAGGACATTGTGGGGACTAGCGGGGAACACCGGGGAGCTGTTTTTT. Translating gives CASSRTLWGLAGNTGELFF. V is TRBV11-2 and J is TRBJ2-2; 12 nucleotides match TRBD2. Germline CDR1 is SGHAT and CDR2 is FQNNGV. The CDR3 has 19 residues. Germline trimming cut 5 bases from V and 1 base from J; bases unmatched to any gene: 11.

In its sample, this clonotype was seen many times. The genes are TRBV7-6 and TRBJ1-5, with D unclear. This CDR3 spans 13 amino acids. The germline V and J ends were trimmed by 5 bases and 4 bases, with 9 bases remaining between them. Germline loops: CDR1 SGHVS, CDR2 FNYEAQ. The CDR3 DNA follows: TGTGCCAGCAGCGTACAGAGAAATCAGCCCCAGCATTTT. Protein: CASSVQRNQPQHF.

This clonotype was recorded at least ten times. This chain connects TRBV9 to TRBJ2-3; D is unresolved. Germline CDR1 and CDR2: SGDLS and YYNGEE. The V end lost 3 bases, the J end lost 0 bases, and 11 bases lay between the germline ends. The CDR3 runs to 15 residues. CDR3 loop: CASSADGTSTDTQYF. The CDR3 DNA follows: TGTGCCAGCAGCGCAGACGGCACTAGCACAGATACGCAGTATTTT.

This clonotype was recorded many times. The chain couples TRBV18 to TRBJ2-7; D may be TRBD2 (6 bases). The CDR3 has 13 residues. The V gene lost 1 base and the J gene lost 6 bases, with 10 bases spanning the gap. Germline V gene lookup returns CDR1 KGHSH and CDR2 LQKENI. The CDR3 here is CASSPQGGIEQYF. The CDR3 nucleotides are TGTGCCAGCTCACCACAAGGAGGGATCGAGCAGTACTTC.

By share, this clonotype ranks as medium-sized. The genes are TRBV30 and TRBJ1-4; D is perhaps TRBD1 (5 bases). V was shortened by 3 bases and J by 6 bases, with 11 bases between the two germline ends. This CDR3 contains 13 residues. Per the germline V gene, CDR1 is GTSNPN and CDR2 is SVGIG (reference sequence). The CDR3 DNA sequence: TGTGCCTGGAGCCGGGACGGATATGAAAAACTGTTTTTT. This codes for CAWSRDGYEKLFF.

The chain recombines TRBV19 with TRBJ1-2, with a possible D match to TRBD1 (5 bases). There are 16 residues in the CDR3. V lost 6 bases, J lost 4 bases, and 21 bases lay in between. Per the germline V gene, CDR1 is LNHDA and CDR2 is SQIVND (reference sequence). The CDR3 DNA reads TGTGCCAGTAGACTAACGACGGGACGCCGTGGCTATGGCTACACCTTC. Protein product: CASRLTTGRRGYGYTF.

This clonotype was seen at least ten times. The V and J genes are TRBV11-2 and TRBJ1-6; the D gene is possibly TRBD1 (5 bases). The CDR3 runs 15 residues. V lost 5 bases and J 0 bases, leaving 8 bases between the germline ends. Germline loops: CDR1 SGHAT, CDR2 FQNNGV. The CDR3 spells CASSRQSSYNSPLHF. The DNA for the CDR3 is TGTGCCAGCAGCCGACAGAGCTCCTATAATTCACCCCTCCACTTT.

The V and J genes are TRBV20-1 and TRBJ2-1, with TRBD2 matching over 14 bases. Trimming removed 6 bases from V and 4 bases from J; junction bases left unmatched: 14. This CDR3 spans 18 amino acids. The V gene's germline CDR1 is DFQATT and CDR2 SNEGSKA (reference sequence). This CDR3 reads CSARLGLAGAQLYNEQFF. The CDR3 DNA follows: TGCAGTGCCCGCCTGGGACTAGCGGGGGCCCAGCTTTACAATGAGCAGTTCTTC.

This chain joins TRBV3-2 and TRBJ2-3; the table assigns TRBD2, which was not confirmed against the DNA. TRBV3-2 represents a pseudogene. The CDR3 length is 18 residues. CDR3 coding DNA: TGTGCCAGCAGCCAAGCGGGAGCGGGAGAATGGGTTTCAGATACGCAGTATTTT. Its translation: CASSQAGAGEWVSDTQYF.

The DNA of the CDR3 is TGTGCCAGCAGCTTGCAAACGACAGACCTCTATGGCTACACCTTC. Amino acid sequence: CASSLQTTDLYGYTF. V and J are TRBV13 and TRBJ1-2; TRBD1 might be the D (5 bases). Germline loops: CDR1 PRHDT, CDR2 FYEKMQ (reference sequence). With 3 bases removed from V and 4 bases from J, the gap between germline ends came to 15 bases. The CDR3 consists of 15 residues.

This clonotype was seen many times. The genes are TRBV12-5 and TRBJ2-3; 7 bases are a match to TRBD2. Germline CDR1 reads LGHNT; CDR2 reads FRNRAP. The CDR3 covers 18 residues. Germline trimming cut 10 bases from V and 3 bases from J; bases unmatched to any gene: 22. CDR3 protein: CAIPPGGRKNPRTDTQYF. The CDR3 DNA reads as TGTGCTATCCCCCCCGGCGGGAGAAAGAACCCCCGAACAGATACGCAGTATTTT.

This clonotype is deemed medium-sized. The rearrangement uses TRBV24-1 and TRBJ2-1; D uncertain. Deletions cut 6 bases from V and 0 bases from J, with 5 bases between. Germline CDR1 KGHDR, CDR2 SFDVKD. The CDR3 loop spans 13 amino acids. The CDR3 sequence: CATSHSSYNEQFF. For the CDR3, the DNA is TGTGCCACCAGTCACAGCTCCTACAATGAGCAGTTCTTC.

The genes are TRBV19 and TRBJ1-5; tentatively, D is TRBD1 (6 bases). The CDR3 runs to 15 residues. Germline lookup yields CDR1 LNHDA and CDR2 SQIVND (reference sequence). V lost 3 bases and J lost 6, with 15 bases in between. CDR3 nucleotide sequence: TGTGCCAGTAGTATTGTACCGAGAGGGGGTCAGCCCCAGCATTTT. It translates to CASSIVPRGGQPQHF.

The table lists this clonotype with many counts. The V and J genes are TRBV19 and TRBJ2-7; 12 bases line up with TRBD2. V gave up 4 bases and J gave up 6 bases; unmatched junction bases: 10. The CDR3 is 16 residues long. Germline V gene lookup returns CDR1 LNHDA and CDR2 SQIVND (reference sequence). The CDR3 DNA reads as TGTGCCAGTAGTACAAAACTAGCGGGAGGAGGAATCGAGCAGTACTTC. Translating it yields CASSTKLAGGGIEQYF.

This clonotype has ten or more counts. The chain has TRBV2 and TRBJ2-7, with a possible D match to TRBD1 (6 bases). CDR1 is SNHLY and CDR2 is FYNNEI in the germline V gene. The CDR3 has 15 amino acids. Trimming shortened V by 0 bases and J by 7 bases, and 16 bases separated the two germline ends. The CDR3 protein is CASSEAPGALGEQYF. CDR3 bases: TGTGCCAGCAGTGAAGCGCCAGGGGCGTTGGGGGAGCAGTACTTC.

The chain couples TRBV9 to TRBJ2-1, with TRBD1 matching over 7 bases. V lost 0 bases and J lost 6; bases outside the gene matches: 6. This CDR3 comprises 15 residues. Germline values: CDR1 SGDLS, CDR2 YYNGEE. The DNA of the CDR3 is TGTGCCAGCAGCGTAGTAGGACAGGCGGGCAATGAGCAGTTCTTC. It encodes CASSVVGQAGNEQFF.

This clonotype was seen repeatedly, ten times or more. The chain employs TRBV7-2 and TRBJ2-7; no clear D gene. The CDR3 has 13 amino acids. Trimming took off 0 bases at V and 5 bases at J, with 8 bases between the two ends. Germline V gene lookup returns CDR1 SGHTA and CDR2 FQGNSA. The chain's CDR3 is CASSLARHNEQYF. CDR3 DNA: TGTGCCAGCAGCTTAGCGAGGCACAACGAGCAGTACTTC.

This clonotype was counted ten times or more. The chain recombines TRBV7-9 with TRBJ2-7, with D perhaps TRBD1 (6 bases). V lost 1 base and J lost 3, with 13 bases in between. The V gene's germline CDR1 is SEHNR and CDR2 FQNEAQ (reference sequence). The CDR3 runs to 15 residues. In nucleotides, the CDR3 is TGTGCCAGCAGCTTAGAGGGCCGGACAGTCTACGAGCAGTACTTC. Its protein product is CASSLEGRTVYEQYF.

By sample fraction, this clonotype is hyperexpanded. The gene calls are TRBV20-1 and TRBJ2-5; TRBD2 is a possible D gene (6 bases). The CDR3 runs 14 residues. The germline gives CDR1 DFQATT, CDR2 SNEGSKA (reference sequence). V gave up 0 bases and J gave up 7 bases, with 15 bases separating them. The CDR3 sequence: CSARDERTTGTQYF. CDR3 sequence (DNA): TGCAGTGCTAGAGATGAGCGGACTACCGGGACCCAGTACTTC.

J is TRBJ2-3 and V is TRBV5-5; 11 bases agree with TRBD2. With V trimmed by 6 bases and J by 3 bases, 3 bases remained unmatched. The CDR3 spans 14 residues. Germline V lookup: CDR1 SGHKS, CDR2 YYEKEE (reference sequence). The chain's CDR3 is CASNVAGGTDTQYF. The CDR3 DNA reads TGTGCCAGCAACGTAGCGGGAGGGACAGATACGCAGTATTTT.

There are many counts of this clonotype. V and J are TRBV20-1 and TRBJ1-6; D unresolved. Germline CDR1 and CDR2: DFQATT and SNEGSKA (reference sequence). Trimming shortened V by 3 bases and J by 0 bases, and 9 bases separated the two germline ends. The CDR3 extends over 15 amino acids. The CDR3 here is CSASSEGSYNSPLHF. The CDR3 coding sequence is TGCAGTGCTAGCTCTGAGGGCTCCTATAATTCACCCCTCCACTTT.

This clonotype was seen a few times. V gene TRBV12-3 or TRBV12-4 combines with J gene TRBJ2-5, with D possibly being TRBD2 (7 bases). The V end lost 3 bases, the J end lost 9 bases, and 17 bases lay between the germline ends. The CDR3 sequence is 14 residues long. The CDR3 nucleotides read TGTGCCAGCAGTTTCGCGGGGGCCCCCTCCGCCCAGTACTTC. Translating gives CASSFAGAPSAQYF.

This clonotype showed up many times. The chain joins TRBV14 to TRBJ2-5; D ambiguous. V lost 5 bases, J lost 5 bases, and 9 bases lay in between. Per germline, CDR1 SGHDN and CDR2 FVKESK. The length of the CDR3 is 12 residues. CDR3 residues: CASSSRRETQYF. CDR3 DNA: TGTGCCAGCAGCTCCAGAAGGGAGACCCAGTACTTC. The entire variable domain, with the rest obtained from reference TRBV14 and TRBJ2-5, is as follows: EAGVTQFPSHSVIEKGQTVTLRCDPISGHDNLYWYRRVMGKEIKFLLHFVKESKQDESGMPNNRFLAERTGGTYSTLKVQPAELEDSGVYFCASSSRRETQYFGPGTRLLVL.

The chain has TRBV7-9 and TRBJ1-2; 10 nucleotides match TRBD1. V lost 5 bases to trimming and J lost 6 bases; unmatched junction nucleotides: 12. CDR1 and CDR2 (germline): SEHNR, FQNEAQ (reference sequence). There are 16 residues in the CDR3. Here the CDR3 DNA reads TGTGCCAGCAGCCTGACGACCGGGACAGGGGCAAATGGCTACACCTTC. It specifies CASSLTTGTGANGYTF.

Ten or more counts support this clonotype. CDR3 DNA: TGTGCCATCAGTGAGTCTTCGGGGACCGGGGCCAACGTCCTGACTTTC. This encodes CAISESSGTGANVLTF. The chain joins TRBV10-3 to TRBJ2-6, with D possibly called TRBD1 or TRBD2 (5 bases each). V lost 0 bases to trimming and J lost 4 bases, with 10 bases between them. The CDR3 has 16 amino acids. Germline V lookup: CDR1 ENHRY, CDR2 SYGVKD.

In its sample, this clonotype was seen many times. The chain joins TRBV7-2 to TRBJ2-1; no definite D call. V shed 2 bases and J shed 0 bases, with 8 bases lying between them. In germline, CDR1 is SGHTA, CDR2 FQGNSA. This CDR3 comprises 15 residues. The DNA of the CDR3 is TGTGCCAGCAGCTTACTAAGGAGCTCCTACAATGAGCAGTTCTTC. This codes for CASSLLRSSYNEQFF.

In its sample, this clonotype was seen many times. The rearrangement joins TRBV10-2 to TRBJ1-6; maybe TRBD1 (5 bases). Germline values: CDR1 WSHSY, CDR2 SAAADI. CDR3 length equals 19 residues. Trimming took off 7 bases at V and 6 bases at J, with 28 bases between the two ends. CDR3 sequence reads: CASTTNQWQTPGSNSPLHF. Here the CDR3 DNA reads TGCGCCAGCACCACGAACCAATGGCAGACGCCAGGGTCTAATTCACCCCTCCACTTT.

A few counts support this clonotype. This chain links TRBV20-1 with TRBJ2-3, with D tentatively TRBD2 (6 bases). This CDR3 contains 16 residues. Trimming pared 2 bases from V and 4 bases from J, leaving 19 bases between. Germline V gives CDR1 DFQATT, CDR2 SNEGSKA (reference sequence). CDR3 coding DNA: TGCAGTGCTAGATTGCTTGCCGGGAGTGGCGCAGATACGCAGTATTTT. Protein product: CSARLLAGSGADTQYF.

This clonotype was counted at least ten times. This sequence joins TRBV5-1 and TRBJ1-2; 9 positions agree with TRBD1. V lost 4 bases, J lost 4 bases, and 8 bases stayed unmatched. The germline CDR1 and CDR2 sequences are SGHRS and YFSETQ. The CDR3 contains 15 residues. DNA of the CDR3: TGCGCCAGCAGCACCTCCGGGACAGGGAGCTATGGCTACACCTTC. Translated: CASSTSGTGSYGYTF.

This clonotype was detected many times. This chain uses TRBV15 with TRBJ1-2; 11 nucleotides match TRBD1. CDR1 is LNHNV, CDR2 YYDKDF, per germline (reference sequence). Trimming cost V 5 bases and J 8 bases; bases outside gene matches: 7. This CDR3 has 14 residues. In DNA, the CDR3 is TGTGCCACCAGCTCTGGACAGGGGGCACGCGGCTACACCTTC. It codes for CATSSGQGARGYTF.